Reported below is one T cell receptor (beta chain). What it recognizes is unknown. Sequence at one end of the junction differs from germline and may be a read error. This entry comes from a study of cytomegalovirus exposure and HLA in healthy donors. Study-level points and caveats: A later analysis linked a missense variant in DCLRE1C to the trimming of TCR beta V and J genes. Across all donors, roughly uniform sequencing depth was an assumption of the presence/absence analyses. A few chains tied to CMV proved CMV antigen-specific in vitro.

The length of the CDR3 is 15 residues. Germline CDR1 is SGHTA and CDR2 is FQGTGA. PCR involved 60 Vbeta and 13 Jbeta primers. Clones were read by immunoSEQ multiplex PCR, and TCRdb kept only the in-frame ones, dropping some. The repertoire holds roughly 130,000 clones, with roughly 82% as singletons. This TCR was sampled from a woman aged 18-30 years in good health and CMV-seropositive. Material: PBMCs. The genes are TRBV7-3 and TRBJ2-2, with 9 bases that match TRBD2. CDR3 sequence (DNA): TGTGCCGGCAGCAAAGCTAGCGGGGAAACCGGGGAGCTGTTTTTT. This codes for CAGSKASGETGELFF.